A selection of T cell receptor beta chains follows, all from one sample in a study of shared clonotypes between healthy human individuals. Repertoires were generated with immunoSEQ multiplex PCR, while TCRdb's copy carries only in-frame clones and drops some. The table records 2 million to 2.5 million clones, approximately 93% of them present only once. The sequenced sample was naive CD4+ T cells from PBMCs. The receptor set was obtained from a man younger than 30 in good health. Some clones in this sample may be carry-over from other donors' samples. Each CDR3 is given with its conserved first and last residue. D genes are given only for firm matches. Only part of the rows carry a size: once, few, many, or a class if the clone is expanded.

d_call clone_size j_call v_call cdr3_aa cdr3_nt
NA NA TRBJ1-2 TRBV18 CASSPSTENYGYTF TGTGCCAGCTCACCATCGACAGAGAACTATGGCTACACCTTC
NA NA TRBJ2-5 TRBV6-6 CASSYNRVQETQYF TGTGCCAGCAGTTATAACAGGGTCCAAGAGACCCAGTACTTC
NA NA TRBJ1-4 TRBV5-1 CASSFSGITSVGEKLFF TGCGCCAGCAGCTTTTCGGGGATTACGTCGGTGGGAGAAAAACTGTTTTTT
NA NA TRBJ1-2 TRBV9 CASSVDRYGYTF TGTGCCAGCAGCGTAGATCGGTATGGCTACACCTTC
TRBD1 NA TRBJ1-2 TRBV28 CASSFLGQDYGYTF TGTGCCAGCAGTTTCCTTGGACAGGACTATGGCTACACCTTC
NA NA TRBJ2-5 TRBV7-9 CASSSRKETQYF TGTGCCAGCAGCTCAAGGAAAGAGACCCAGTACTTC
TRBD1 NA TRBJ2-6 TRBV19 CASGGQAGANVLTF TGTGCCAGTGGGGGACAGGCTGGGGCCAACGTCCTGACTTTC
NA once TRBJ1-5 TRBV19 CASTKFQGFDQPQHF TGTGCCAGTACCAAATTCCAGGGATTTGATCAGCCCCAGCATTTT
NA NA TRBJ2-7 TRBV28 CASSLPVPPEQYF TGTGCCAGCAGTTTACCCGTACCCCCCGAGCAGTACTTC
NA NA TRBJ1-2 TRBV16 CASSPGEILGYTF TGTGCCAGCAGCCCGGGGGAGATCCTTGGCTACACCTTC
NA NA TRBJ2-5 TRBV29-1 CSVALGETQYF TGCAGCGTTGCCCTTGGGGAGACCCAGTACTTC
TRBD1 NA TRBJ1-4 TRBV28 CASSIQGATNEKLFF TGTGCCAGCAGCATCCAGGGGGCAACTAATGAAAAACTGTTTTTT
TRBD2 NA TRBJ2-7 TRBV5-1 CASSFLGTSGDYEQYF TGCGCCAGCAGCTTCCTCGGGACTAGCGGAGACTACGAGCAGTACTTC
NA NA TRBJ1-2 TRBV9 CASSPPAHHGTPYGYTF TGTGCCAGCAGCCCCCCAGCTCACCACGGGACTCCGTATGGCTACACCTTC
NA NA TRBJ2-7 TRBV9 CASPTPGTGIYEQYF TGTGCCAGCCCAACCCCGGGGACCGGGATCTACGAGCAGTACTTC
TRBD2 NA TRBJ2-2 TRBV9 CASSFRGDSNTGELFF TGTGCCAGCAGCTTCCGGGGGGATTCTAACACCGGGGAGCTGTTTTTT
NA NA TRBJ1-2 TRBV7-9 CASSLESRGYTF TGTGCCAGCAGCTTAGAGTCCCGTGGCTACACCTTC
NA NA TRBJ2-7 TRBV5-1 CASSPRDTRGEQYF TGCGCCAGCAGCCCGAGGGACACTCGTGGGGAGCAGTACTTC
NA NA TRBJ1-3 TRBV7-8 CASSLGRVGGNTIYF TGTGCCAGCAGCTTAGGACGAGTGGGTGGAAACACCATATATTTT
NA NA TRBJ1-2 TRBV28 CASSLESRGYGYTF TGTGCCAGCAGTCTCGAATCTAGGGGCTATGGCTACACCTTC
NA NA TRBJ1-3 TRBV5-1 CASSRAPSEGTIYF TGCGCCAGCAGTCGGGCCCCCTCAGAGGGCACCATATATTTT
TRBD1 NA TRBJ2-7 TRBV28 CASSPRGQGNEQYF TGTGCCAGCAGTCCCCGGGGACAGGGAAACGAGCAGTACTTC
TRBD1 NA TRBJ2-2 TRBV9 CASSVEGAGRAGELFF TGTGCCAGCAGCGTAGAGGGGGCCGGCAGGGCCGGGGAGCTGTTTTTT
TRBD2 NA TRBJ2-1 TRBV7-3 CASSLGLAGGYEQFF TGTGCCAGCAGCTTAGGGCTAGCGGGAGGGTATGAGCAGTTCTTC
TRBD2 NA TRBJ2-1 TRBV5-6 CASSLFALATLYPYNEQFF TGTGCCAGCAGCTTGTTCGCACTAGCGACGCTCTACCCTTACAATGAGCAGTTCTTC
TRBD2 once TRBJ2-3 TRBV18 CASSQTSGVTSTDTQYF TGTGCCAGCTCACAGACTAGCGGAGTTACTAGCACAGATACGCAGTATTTT
NA NA TRBJ2-2 TRBV30 CAWSVRGRGLTGELFF TGTGCCTGGAGTGTACGGGGCAGGGGACTCACCGGGGAGCTGTTTTTT
NA NA TRBJ2-5 TRBV11-1 CASSSSPPRQGGETQYF TGTGCCAGCAGCTCTAGCCCGCCGAGGCAGGGGGGAGAGACCCAGTACTTC
NA few TRBJ1-5 TRBV5-1 CASSLAGVSNQPQHF TGCGCCAGCAGCTTGGCCGGGGTTAGCAATCAGCCCCAGCATTTT
NA once TRBJ2-3 TRBV5-1 CASSLWASTDTQYF TGCGCCAGCAGCTTGTGGGCCAGCACAGATACGCAGTATTTT
NA NA TRBJ1-5 TRBV6-6 CAGAGAVGGNQPQHF TGTGCCGGTGCCGGAGCAGTCGGCGGCAATCAGCCCCAGCATTTT
NA NA TRBJ2-7 TRBV18 CASSPGFEQYF TGTGCCAGCTCGCCAGGGTTCGAGCAGTACTTC
NA once TRBJ1-3 TRBV13 CASSYGSDVSGGNTIYF TGTGCCAGCAGTTATGGATCGGACGTCTCGGGCGGAAACACCATATATTTT
NA NA TRBJ2-7 TRBV27 CASRALGTDEQYF TGTGCCAGCAGGGCCCTCGGGACGGACGAGCAGTACTTC
TRBD1 NA TRBJ1-2 TRBV25-1 CASSETGGYGYTF TGTGCCAGCAGTGAAACAGGGGGGTATGGCTACACCTTC
NA NA TRBJ2-7 TRBV28 CASNSQGDYEQYF TGTGCCAGTAACTCGCAAGGGGATTACGAGCAGTACTTC
NA once TRBJ1-2 TRBV30 CAWSASIYYGYTF TGTGCCTGGAGTGCCTCAATTTACTATGGCTACACCTTC
NA NA TRBJ1-3 TRBV5-1 CASSLGQTSGNTIYF TGCGCCAGCAGCTTAGGACAGACCTCTGGAAACACCATATATTTT
NA NA TRBJ2-1 TRBV5-1 CASKSRSSYNEQFF TGCGCCAGCAAATCGAGGTCCTCCTACAATGAGCAGTTCTTC
TRBD1 NA TRBJ1-3 TRBV28 CASSFQGGTGGRNTIYF TGTGCCAGCAGTTTCCAGGGTGGGACAGGGGGACGAAACACCATATATTTT
NA NA TRBJ1-5 TRBV4-3 CASSQVGGSNQPQHF TGCGCCAGCAGCCAGGTGGGGGGAAGCAATCAGCCCCAGCATTTT
TRBD2 NA TRBJ2-2 TRBV5-1 CASSLSSSGRSGELFF TGCGCCAGCAGCTTGTCGTCTAGCGGGAGGTCCGGGGAGCTGTTTTTT
TRBD1 NA TRBJ1-6 TRBV28 CASRVTGDASPLHF TGTGCCAGCAGGGTGACAGGGGACGCCTCACCCCTCCACTTT
TRBD1 NA TRBJ1-4 TRBV29-1 CSVADRGLSKLFF TGCAGCGTCGCCGACAGGGGGCTATCTAAACTGTTTTTT
NA NA TRBJ2-7 TRBV28 CASSFSTYEQYF TGTGCCAGCAGTTTCTCGACCTACGAGCAGTACTTC